A selection of T cell receptor beta chains follows, all from one sample in a study of CD8 T cells in ankylosing spondylitis. A single record per CDR3 protein comes from TCRdb applying MiXCR to the 5' RACE reads. The table has 150,000 to 200,000 distinct CDR3 sequences, 11% seen once. The sequencing input was blood, either unsorted or a sorted T cell fraction (not recorded which). All receptors derive from a male donor with ankylosing spondylitis or in good health (not recorded which). CDR3s include the opening cysteine and the closing phenylalanine or tryptophan. The D gene is left open where the match is weak. For some rows the clone size is stated as once, few or many, or as a class when expanded; others skip it.

TRBV10-3	TRBJ2-1	many	NA	TGTGCCATCAGTGCGCAGGAAAACAATGAGCAGTTCTTC	CAISAQENNEQFF
TRBV6-2/TRBV6-3	TRBJ1-2	few	NA	TGTGCCAGCAGATATACAGATATGGGAGGCTACACCTTC	CASRYTDMGGYTF
TRBV6-1	TRBJ2-1	few	NA	TGTGCCAGCAGGAACACAGCCTCCTACAATGAGCAGTTCTTC	CASRNTASYNEQFF
TRBV11-2	TRBJ2-1	many	NA	TGTGCCAGCAGCTTAGGACAGGAGTATGGTGAGCAGTTCTTC	CASSLGQEYGEQFF
TRBV20-1	TRBJ2-2	few	TRBD2	TGCAGTGCCAACAAGGTAGCGGGAGGGACCACCGGGGAGCTGTTTTTT	CSANKVAGGTTGELFF
TRBV6-1	TRBJ1-5	many	TRBD1	TGTGCCAGCAGAACCCGGGGACAGGGGGCTGGTCAGCCCCAGCATTTT	CASRTRGQGAGQPQHF
TRBV10-3	TRBJ2-1	many	TRBD2	TGTGCCATTTCCGGGACTAGCGGCTACAATGAGCAGTTCTTC	CAISGTSGYNEQFF
TRBV3-1	TRBJ1-5	NA	NA	TGTGCCAGCACCCAAGAATTTCGCGCAGGGGATAGCAATCAGCCCCAGCATTTT	CASTQEFRAGDSNQPQHF
TRBV20-1	TRBJ2-5	few	TRBD2	TGCAGTGCTAGAGGCCCCGGGACTAGCGGGAGAGAGACCCAGTACTTC	CSARGPGTSGRETQYF
TRBV29-1	TRBJ2-7	many	NA	TGCAGCGTTGAGGTTAGCGTTACCTACGAGCAGTACTTC	CSVEVSVTYEQYF
TRBV4-1	TRBJ2-3	NA	NA	TGCGCCAGCAGCCGCGGACCCCGCACAGATACGCAGTATTTT	CASSRGPRTDTQYF
TRBV20-1	TRBJ2-3	NA	TRBD2	TGCAGTGCCCCCGGGACTAGCGGGGGGGAGTGGAGCACAGATACGCAGTATTTT	CSAPGTSGGEWSTDTQYF
TRBV6-5	TRBJ1-1	many	TRBD1	TGTGCCAGCAGTTACATGGCCGGGACAGGTGAAGCTTTCTTT	CASSYMAGTGEAFF
TRBV5-1	TRBJ2-7	NA	TRBD1	TGCGCCAGCAGCTTACAGGGGATCAGTCCCGAGCAGTACTTC	CASSLQGISPEQYF
TRBV20-1	TRBJ2-1	NA	TRBD2	TGCAGTGCTAGCGAGACTAGCGGGGGGGCCTACAATGAGCAGTTCTTC	CSASETSGGAYNEQFF
TRBV27	TRBJ2-7	few	TRBD1	TGTGCCAGCAGCCGGGGGACAGGGCCCGGCTCCTACGAGCAGTACTTC	CASSRGTGPGSYEQYF
TRBV29-1	TRBJ2-1	many	NA	TGCAGCGTTCATCGGGGGGCAGGTGAGCAGTTCTTC	CSVHRGAGEQFF
TRBV24-1	TRBJ1-6	few	NA	TGTACCACCAGGAGTACGTCGGAGAGCTCCTATAATTCACCCCTCCACTTT	CTTRSTSESSYNSPLHF
TRBV29-1	TRBJ2-1	many	TRBD1	TGCAGCGTTGAAGGGACAGGGGGGATATACAATGAGCAGTTCTTC	CSVEGTGGIYNEQFF
TRBV7-9	TRBJ2-5	many	NA	TGTGCCAGCAGCCCTCCTTTCCGGGTCGGGGAGACCCAGTACTTC	CASSPPFRVGETQYF
TRBV10-2	TRBJ2-5	many	NA	TGCGCCAGCAAAGGACGGGGGTGGGGGGAGACCCAGTACTTC	CASKGRGWGETQYF
TRBV7-2	TRBJ2-7	NA	NA	TGTGCCAGCAGCCCCCCGTGGACGGGCTACGAGCAGTACTTC	CASSPPWTGYEQYF
TRBV4-3	TRBJ1-2	many	NA	TGCGCCAGCAGCCAAGAGCCACAGACTAACTATGGCTACACCTTC	CASSQEPQTNYGYTF
TRBV5-1	TRBJ2-7	NA	TRBD2	TGCGCCAGCAGCTTGGGGCTAGCGGCGTTGTTATCCTACGAGCAGTACTTC	CASSLGLAALLSYEQYF
TRBV20-1	TRBJ1-2	many	NA	TGCAGTGCTAGGTCCCCTTCGGGGGGACCCTATGGCTACACCTTC	CSARSPSGGPYGYTF
TRBV12-3/TRBV12-4	TRBJ2-7	many	TRBD2	TGTGCCAGCAGTGGGACTAGCGGGTTCTACGAGCAGTACTTC	CASSGTSGFYEQYF
TRBV5-1	TRBJ2-7	many	NA	TGCGCCAGCAGAGGGCTCTTTCACGAGCAGTACTTC	CASRGLFHEQYF
TRBV6-1	TRBJ2-3	NA	TRBD2	TGTGCCAGCAGTGAAGCGTCGAAGGGACTAGCGGGGGCCACAGATACGCAGTATTTT	CASSEASKGLAGATDTQYF
TRBV20-1	TRBJ1-5	many	NA	TGCAGTGCTAGAGATCCCTCGGGGGCTTACCAGCCCCAGCATTTT	CSARDPSGAYQPQHF
TRBV11-2	TRBJ1-1	many	TRBD1	TGTGCCAGCAGCTTACCGACAGGGAGCACTGAAGCTTTCTTT	CASSLPTGSTEAFF
TRBV29-1	TRBJ2-5	few	TRBD2	TGCAGCGTGACTAGCGGGGCTCAAGAGACCCAGTACTTC	CSVTSGAQETQYF
TRBV29-1	TRBJ2-5	many	NA	TGCAGCGTTGAATCCCGTCCGAGGGAGACCCAGTACTTC	CSVESRPRETQYF
TRBV5-1	TRBJ2-3	many	NA	TGCGCCAGCAGCTTGGGACGGAGCACAGATACGCAGTATTTT	CASSLGRSTDTQYF
TRBV5-1	TRBJ2-5	many	NA	TGCGCCAGCAGCGGACTTTTGAGTGGTGGAAGCCAAGAGACCCAGTACTTC	CASSGLLSGGSQETQYF
TRBV4-2	TRBJ1-5	many	TRBD1	TGTGCCAGCAGCCAGGACGGGACAGGTACGTCCCAAGGGCATTTT	CASSQDGTGTSQGHF
TRBV10-3	TRBJ2-1	many	NA	TGTGCCATCAGTGAGTCTACAGCTTTTTCCGGCAATGAGCAGTTCTTC	CAISESTAFSGNEQFF
TRBV27	TRBJ1-2	many	NA	TGTGCCAGCAGTTTATTGGGGGGCAACTATGGCTACACCTTC	CASSLLGGNYGYTF
TRBV24-1	TRBJ2-3	many	NA	TGTGCCACCAGTGACCCAGGACGGACAGATACGCAGTATTTT	CATSDPGRTDTQYF
TRBV25-1	TRBJ1-1	many	NA	TGTGCCAGCGCAACCGTAGGGACCGAAGCTTTCTTT	CASATVGTEAFF
TRBV6-5	TRBJ2-1	NA	NA	TGTGCCAGCAGTTCTTTGGGCGGGAATAGAGCCAATGAGCAGTTCTTC	CASSSLGGNRANEQFF
TRBV6-5	TRBJ2-2	many	NA	TGTGCCAGCAGTTACGCGGGGAGGAGTGACGGGGAGCTGTTTTTT	CASSYAGRSDGELFF